This entry concerns a single T cell receptor beta chain. The antigen remains undetermined. Amplification by 5'RACE using constant-segment primers produced TCR alpha and TCR beta cDNA libraries that carried sample barcodes and UMIs. TCRdb redid the calling of the 5' RACE reads with MiXCR, one entry per CDR3 protein. The sample carries under 300,000 distinct CDR3 sequences, roughly 17% recorded once. These data come from a study of T-cell memory formation after mild COVID-19. In the study overall: TCR clusters largely stayed donor specific. Broader study findings: Among CD4+ contracting clones, most were CM and EM, and CD8+ ones EMRA.

Germline loops: CDR1 SGHRS, CDR2 YFSETQ. There are 15 residues in the CDR3. The V and J ends lost 1 base and 4 bases respectively, with 14 bases between them. Sequencing was performed on PBMCs or a T cell subset sorted from them (not recorded which). J is TRBJ1-1 and V is TRBV5-1; D unresolved. This receptor was taken from a man aged 18 to 29 who had mild COVID-19 (a few samples of this study predate the infection). Cell type and time point are not known. The CDR3 spells CASSLFDVGGTEAFF. DNA of the CDR3: TGCGCCAGCAGCTTGTTCGACGTGGGAGGCACTGAAGCTTTCTTT.